The 25 T cell receptor beta chains reported below all come from one sample, sequenced in a study of blood T cell repertoires in COVID-19. Profiled with immunoSEQ multiplex PCR; TCRdb holds only in-frame clones, not every one. The sample consists of roughly 420,000 clones, over 75% of them appearing once. The material sequenced was PBMCs or T cells enriched from blood (not recorded which). These receptors came from a woman aged 25 to 39 with acute COVID-19.

The table lists this clone with a count of one. The chain employs TRBV5-1 and TRBJ2-2; tentative D call: TRBD2 (5 bases). The germline V gene has CDR1 SGHRS and CDR2 YFSETQ. Between the trimmed V and J ends, which lost 6 bases and 2 bases, there was a span of 17 bases. This CDR3 comprises 16 residues. CDR3 in amino acids: CASKIGSSGNTGELFF. CDR3 nucleotide sequence: TGCGCCAGCAAGATAGGTTCAAGCGGTAACACCGGGGAGCTGTTTTTT.

The chain carries TRBV27 and TRBJ1-2; D not resolved. V was trimmed by 3 bases and J by 4 bases, leaving 18 bases between them. CDR1 is MNHEY and CDR2 is SMNVEV in the germline V gene (reference sequence). The CDR3 totals 16 residues. The CDR3, as DNA: TGTGCCAGCAGTTTCTCTCCCGATGTCGCGATCTATGGCTACACCTTC. Encoded protein: CASSFSPDVAIYGYTF.

The chain combines TRBV6-5 with TRBJ2-1; 10 nucleotides agree with TRBD2. Germline V gene sequence: CDR1 MNHEY, CDR2 SVGAGI. V lost 5 bases, J lost 7 bases, and 8 bases stayed unmatched. This CDR3 region has 15 residues. The CDR3 nucleotides read TGTGCCAGCAGTCGAGCGGGGGGGCGGAGGAATGAGCAGTTCTTC. As protein: CASSRAGGRRNEQFF.

The chain carries TRBV29-1 and TRBJ2-7, with a tentative D call TRBD1 (5 bases). CDR1 and CDR2 (germline): SQVTM, ANQGSEA. V was trimmed by 2 bases and J by 7 bases, leaving 15 bases between them. The CDR3 extends over 13 amino acids. The CDR3 coding sequence is TGCAGCGTTGAAAGGGGTCCCACGGGTGAGCAGTACTTC. Encoded protein: CSVERGPTGEQYF.

Only one count was recorded for this clone. The chain couples TRBV7-9 to TRBJ2-7; D gene uncertain. Germline CDR1 and CDR2: SEHNR and FQNEAQ (reference sequence). The V gene lost 1 base and the J gene lost 4 bases, with 14 bases spanning the gap. This CDR3 spans 15 amino acids. CDR3 in DNA: TGTGCCAGCAGCTTAGACATTAACACAGATTACGAGCAGTACTTC. Protein product: CASSLDINTDYEQYF. The whole variable domain, filled in from reference TRBV7-9 and TRBJ2-7, reads DTGVSQNPRHKITKRGQNVTFRCDPISEHNRLYWYRQTLGQGPEFLTYFQNEAQLEKSRLLSDRFSAERPKGSFSTLEIQRTEQGDSAMYLCASSLDINTDYEQYFGPGTRLTVT.

V is TRBV18 and J is TRBJ2-5, with a weak D call TRBD2 (5 bases). The V end was cut by 3 bases, the J end by 5 bases, with 13 bases between. From germline, CDR1 is KGHSH and CDR2 LQKENI. There are 14 residues in the CDR3. The CDR3 is CASSPLEVLETQYF. The CDR3 DNA reads TGTGCCAGCTCACCCTTGGAGGTCCTGGAGACCCAGTACTTC.

The chain is built from TRBV11-1 and TRBJ1-1; possible D gene TRBD1, 6 bases. This CDR3 comprises 15 residues. The germline V gene has CDR1 SGHAT and CDR2 FQDESV (reference sequence). Trimming removed 3 bases at V and 4 bases at J, with 15 bases between. For the CDR3, the DNA is TGTGCCAGCAGCTTTCACAGGGAAGGTACCACTGAAGCTTTCTTT. It encodes CASSFHREGTTEAFF.

CDR3 sequence (DNA): TGTGCCTGGAGTGACGAGGTGAGGACTGAAGCTTTCTTT. Residues: CAWSDEVRTEAFF. The genes are TRBV30 and TRBJ1-1; D is ambiguous. V lost 1 base and J 5 bases, leaving 11 bases between the germline ends. Germline lookup yields CDR1 GTSNPN and CDR2 SVGIG (reference sequence). The length of the CDR3 is 13 residues. Based on the CDR3 plus reference TRBV30 and TRBJ1-1, the full variable domain is SQTIHQWPATLVQPVGSPLSLECTVEGTSNPNLYWYRQAAGRGLQLLFYSVGIGQISSEVPQNLSASRPQDRQFILSSKKLLLSDSGFYLCAWSDEVRTEAFFGQGTRLTVV.

This chain uses TRBV19 with TRBJ2-3, with TRBD1 as a possible D gene (5 bases). V was trimmed by 7 bases and J by 2 bases, leaving 10 bases between them. The CDR3 runs 13 residues. Germline lookup yields CDR1 LNHDA and CDR2 SQIVND (reference sequence). DNA for the CDR3: TGTGCCAGTAAGGGGCAGAACACAGATACGCAGTATTTT. It yields the protein CASKGQNTDTQYF.

This chain links TRBV29-1 with TRBJ1-1; no clear D gene. The germline CDR1 and CDR2 sequences are SQVTM and ANQGSEA. V lost 7 bases and J lost 1, with 4 bases in between. This CDR3 is 10 amino acids long. The CDR3: CSGGNTEAFF. Here the CDR3 DNA reads TGCAGCGGAGGGAACACTGAAGCTTTCTTT.

V and J are TRBV3-1 (or the pseudogene TRBV3-2) and TRBJ1-5; a weak D match, TRBD1 (6 bases). The germline V gene encodes CDR1 LGHDT and CDR2 YNNKEL (reference sequence). Trimming pared 1 base from V and 3 bases from J, leaving 7 bases between. There are 14 residues in the CDR3. The CDR3 protein is CASSQGTANQPQHF. Here the CDR3 DNA reads TGTGCCAGCAGCCAAGGGACAGCCAATCAGCCCCAGCATTTT.

V gene TRBV15 combines with J gene TRBJ2-3; D perhaps matches TRBD2 (7 bases). Trimming removed 1 base from V and 4 bases from J, with 15 bases in between. CDR1 is LNHNV and CDR2 is YYDKDF in the germline V gene (reference sequence). The CDR3 consists of 16 residues. The CDR3 region is CATSRGGRGFSDTQYF. The DNA of the CDR3 is TGTGCCACCAGCAGAGGGGGGCGGGGGTTCTCAGATACGCAGTATTTT.

The chain employs TRBV7-8 and TRBJ1-1; TRBD1 aligns across 7 bases. V lost 2 bases to trimming and J lost 0 bases; unmatched junction nucleotides: 3. This CDR3 has 15 residues. Germline CDR1 and CDR2: SGHVS and FQNEAQ. The CDR3 nucleotides read TGTGCCAGCAGCTTATTCGGACAGGTGAACACTGAAGCTTTCTTT. This encodes CASSLFGQVNTEAFF.

The chain employs TRBV12-5 and TRBJ1-4; D unclear. The germline V gene has CDR1 LGHNT and CDR2 FRNRAP. The CDR3 length is 14 residues. V gave up 6 bases and J gave up 0 bases, with 8 bases separating them. The CDR3 sequence: CASGAGSTNEKLFF. The CDR3 nucleotides are TGTGCTAGTGGGGCGGGTTCAACTAATGAAAAACTGTTTTTT.

This clone was seen once. The V and J genes are TRBV28 and TRBJ2-1, with 7 nucleotides matching TRBD2. CDR3 length: 16 amino acids. V gave up 6 bases and J gave up 3 bases; unmatched junction bases: 11. Germline V CDR1 and CDR2: MDHEN, SYDVKM. CDR3 protein: CASSPGSAGIYNEQFF. The CDR3 DNA sequence: TGTGCCAGCAGCCCAGGCTCAGCGGGGATCTACAATGAGCAGTTCTTC.

V and J are TRBV6-5 and TRBJ2-6; TRBD1 agrees at 8 bases. Germline V gene sequence: CDR1 MNHEY, CDR2 SVGAGI. This CDR3 contains 15 residues. Germline trimming cut 6 bases from V and 2 bases from J; bases unmatched to any gene: 3. The CDR3 DNA sequence: TGTGCCAGCAGCTCAGGGGGCGCTGGGGCCAACGTCCTGACTTTC. The encoded protein is CASSSGGAGANVLTF.

This clone has just one count. Other DNA sequences from this sample encode an identical CDR3 as well. This chain joins TRBV5-1 and TRBJ1-5; D perhaps matches TRBD1 (6 bases). There are 14 residues in the CDR3. Trimming stripped 4 bases from V and 2 bases from J, with 10 bases between. Germline assignment: CDR1 SGHRS and CDR2 YFSETQ. The CDR3 here is CASSETGGNQPQHF. CDR3 nucleotides: TGCGCCAGCAGCGAGACAGGAGGCAATCAGCCCCAGCATTTT.

The chain's CDR3 is CASSLGLAGLNEQFF. In DNA form, the CDR3 reads TGTGCCAGCAGCTTGGGACTAGCGGGACTCAATGAGCAGTTCTTC. The chain couples TRBV5-4 to TRBJ2-1; 11 positions agree with TRBD2. This CDR3 has 15 residues. V shed 0 bases and J 6 bases; nucleotides not matched to a gene: 2. In germline, CDR1 is SGHNT, CDR2 YYREEE (reference sequence). Drawing the rest from reference TRBV5-4 and TRBJ2-1, the complete variable domain is ETGVTQSPTHLIKTRGQQVTLRCSSQSGHNTVSWYQQALGQGPQFIFQYYREEENGRGNFPPRFSGLQFPNYSSELNVNALELDDSALYLCASSLGLAGLNEQFFGPGTRLTVL.

In this sample, this clone turned up once. This sequence joins TRBV24-1 and TRBJ1-1, with D unresolved. CDR1 and CDR2 from the germline V gene are KGHDR and SFDVKD. The V end was cut by 3 bases, the J end by 5 bases, with 12 bases between. This CDR3 is built from 14 residues. The CDR3 reads CATSDARGQTEAFF. The CDR3 region has the DNA TGTGCCACCAGTGATGCCCGGGGTCAAACTGAAGCTTTCTTT.

The rearrangement joins TRBV4-1 to TRBJ2-7; possible D gene TRBD2, 5 bases. This CDR3 region has 17 residues. From germline, CDR1 is MGHRA and CDR2 YSYEKL. Deletions cut 1 base from V and 0 bases from J, with 16 bases between. In DNA form, the CDR3 reads TGCGCCAGCAGCCAAGTCTGGAGGCGGTGGGACTCCTACGAGCAGTACTTC. Its translation: CASSQVWRRWDSYEQYF.

The gene calls are TRBV30 and TRBJ1-1; perhaps TRBD1 as D (6 bases). Per the germline V gene, CDR1 is GTSNPN and CDR2 is SVGIG (reference sequence). The CDR3 covers 13 residues. With 3 bases removed from V and 4 bases from J, the gap between germline ends came to 12 bases. The CDR3 region is CAWRDSPGTEAFF. CDR3 DNA: TGTGCCTGGAGGGACAGCCCGGGCACTGAAGCTTTCTTT.

Comment on this clone: Other DNA sequences of this sample code for an identical CDR3. The gene calls are TRBV3-1 (or the pseudogene TRBV3-2) and TRBJ1-1; 10 bases agree with TRBD1. From germline, CDR1 is LGHDT and CDR2 YNNKEL (reference sequence). The ends lost 4 bases at V and 3 bases at J; junction bases unmatched: 2. The CDR3 extends over 14 amino acids. CDR3 nucleotide sequence: TGTGCCAGCAGCCGCGGACAGGGGGACACTGAAGCTTTCTTT. It codes for CASSRGQGDTEAFF.

This clone was detected once. V gene TRBV7-9 combines with J gene TRBJ1-5, with 7 bases fitting TRBD1. The CDR3 covers 17 residues. Looked up from germline, CDR1 is SEHNR and CDR2 is FQNEAQ (reference sequence). V gave up 4 bases and J gave up 2 bases; unmatched junction bases: 11. The CDR3 region has the DNA TGTGCCAGCAGCTCAACACGGACAGGCCCCCGCAATCAGCCCCAGCATTTT. Translation gives CASSSTRTGPRNQPQHF.

J is TRBJ1-6 and V is TRBV19; TRBD1 agrees at 8 bases. This CDR3 comprises 14 residues. Trimming at V came to 5 bases and at J to 8 bases, leaving 5 bases not matched to a gene. Per germline, CDR1 LNHDA and CDR2 SQIVND (reference sequence). This CDR3 is CASSVGTGDSPLHF. The CDR3 nucleotides are TGTGCCAGTAGTGTCGGGACAGGCGATTCACCCCTCCACTTT.

CDR3 residues: CASSQSFGQTWGQPQHF. As DNA, the CDR3 is TGCGCCAGCAGTCAATCATTTGGACAGACCTGGGGTCAGCCCCAGCATTTT. The chain links TRBV23-1 to TRBJ1-5; D is perhaps TRBD1 (6 bases). TRBV23-1 is marked as an open reading frame, function uncertain. V shed 0 bases and J shed 6 bases, with 18 bases lying between them. The CDR3 contains 17 residues.